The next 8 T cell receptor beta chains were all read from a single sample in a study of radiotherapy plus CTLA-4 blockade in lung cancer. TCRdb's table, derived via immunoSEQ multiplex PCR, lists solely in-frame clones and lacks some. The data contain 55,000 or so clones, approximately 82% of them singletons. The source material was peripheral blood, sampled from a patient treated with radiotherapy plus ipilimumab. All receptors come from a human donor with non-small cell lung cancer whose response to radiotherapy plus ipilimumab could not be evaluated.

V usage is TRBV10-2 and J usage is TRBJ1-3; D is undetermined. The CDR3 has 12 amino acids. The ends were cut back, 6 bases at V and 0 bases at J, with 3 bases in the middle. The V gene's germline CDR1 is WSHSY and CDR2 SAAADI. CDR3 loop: CASSLSGNTIYF. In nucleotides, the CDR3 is TGCGCCAGCAGCCTCTCTGGAAACACCATATATTTT.

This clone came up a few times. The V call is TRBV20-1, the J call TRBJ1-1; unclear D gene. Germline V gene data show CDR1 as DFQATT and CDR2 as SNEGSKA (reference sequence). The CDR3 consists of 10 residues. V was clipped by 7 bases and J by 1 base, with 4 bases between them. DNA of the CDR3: TGCAGTGGACAGAACACTGAAGCTTTCTTT. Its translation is CSGQNTEAFF.

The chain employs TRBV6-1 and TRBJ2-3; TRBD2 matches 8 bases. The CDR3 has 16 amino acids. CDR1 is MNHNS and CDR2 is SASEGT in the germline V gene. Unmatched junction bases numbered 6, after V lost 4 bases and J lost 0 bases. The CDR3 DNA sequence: TGTGCCAGCAGTGCTTGGACGGGGGGGAGCACAGATACGCAGTATTTT. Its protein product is CASSAWTGGSTDTQYF.

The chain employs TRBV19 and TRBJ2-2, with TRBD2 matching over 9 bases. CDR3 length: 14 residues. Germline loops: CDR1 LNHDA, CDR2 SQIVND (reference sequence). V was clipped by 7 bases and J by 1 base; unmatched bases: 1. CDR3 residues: CASIAGVNTGELFF. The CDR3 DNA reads TGTGCCAGTATAGCGGGGGTGAACACCGGGGAGCTGTTTTTT.

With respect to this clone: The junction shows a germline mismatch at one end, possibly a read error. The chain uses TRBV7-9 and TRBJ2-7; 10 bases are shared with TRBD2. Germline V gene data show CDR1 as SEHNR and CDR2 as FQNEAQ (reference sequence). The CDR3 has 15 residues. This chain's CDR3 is CASSITSGAYYAQYF. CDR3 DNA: TGTGCCAGCAGCATAACTAGCGGGGCTTACTACGCGCAGTACTTC.

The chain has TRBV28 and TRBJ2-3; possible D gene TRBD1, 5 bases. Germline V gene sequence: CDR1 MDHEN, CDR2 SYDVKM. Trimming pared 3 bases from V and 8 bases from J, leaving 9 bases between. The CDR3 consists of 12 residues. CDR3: CASSFDRSTQYF. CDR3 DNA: TGTGCCAGCAGTTTCGACAGATCTACGCAGTATTTT.

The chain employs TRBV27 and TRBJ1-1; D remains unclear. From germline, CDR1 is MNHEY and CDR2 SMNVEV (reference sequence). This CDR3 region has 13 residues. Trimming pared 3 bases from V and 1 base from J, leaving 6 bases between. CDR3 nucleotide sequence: TGTGCCAGCAGTTTCCGGGAGAACACTGAAGCTTTCTTT. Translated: CASSFRENTEAFF.

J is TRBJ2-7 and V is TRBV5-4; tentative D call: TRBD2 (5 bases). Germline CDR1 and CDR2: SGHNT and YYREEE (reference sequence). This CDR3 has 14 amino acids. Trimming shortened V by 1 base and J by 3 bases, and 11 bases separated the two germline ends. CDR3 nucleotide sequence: TGTGCCAGCAGCTTGTGGCTAGCAGACTACGAGCAGTACTTC. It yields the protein CASSLWLADYEQYF.